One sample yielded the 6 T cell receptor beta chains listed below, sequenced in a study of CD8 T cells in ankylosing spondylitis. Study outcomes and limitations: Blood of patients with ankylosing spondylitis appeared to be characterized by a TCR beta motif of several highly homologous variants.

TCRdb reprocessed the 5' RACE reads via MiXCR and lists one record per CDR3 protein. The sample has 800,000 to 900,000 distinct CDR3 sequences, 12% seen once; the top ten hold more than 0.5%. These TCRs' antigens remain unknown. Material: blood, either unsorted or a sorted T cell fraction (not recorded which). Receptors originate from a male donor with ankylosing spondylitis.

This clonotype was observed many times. CDR3 coding DNA: TGCAGTGTCCGCACATGGAGGGAGCAAGATACGCAGTATTTT. This sequence encodes CSVRTWREQDTQYF. V gene TRBV20-1 combines with J gene TRBJ2-3; D perhaps matches TRBD2 (6 bases). This CDR3 has 14 residues. Germline V gene sequence: CDR1 DFQATT, CDR2 SNEGSKA (reference sequence). Trimming removed 7 bases from V and 5 bases from J, with 19 bases in between.

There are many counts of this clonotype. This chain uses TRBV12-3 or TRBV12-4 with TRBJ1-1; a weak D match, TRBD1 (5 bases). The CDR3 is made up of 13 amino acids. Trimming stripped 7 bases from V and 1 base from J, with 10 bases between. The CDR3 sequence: CASTLTGNTEAFF. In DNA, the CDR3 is TGTGCCAGCACATTAACAGGGAACACTGAAGCTTTCTTT.

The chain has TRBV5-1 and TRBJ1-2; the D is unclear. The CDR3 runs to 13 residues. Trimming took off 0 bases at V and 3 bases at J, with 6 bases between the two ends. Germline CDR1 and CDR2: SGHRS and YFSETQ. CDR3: CASSLEVYYGYTF. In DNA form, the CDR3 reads TGCGCCAGCAGCTTGGAAGTTTACTATGGCTACACCTTC.

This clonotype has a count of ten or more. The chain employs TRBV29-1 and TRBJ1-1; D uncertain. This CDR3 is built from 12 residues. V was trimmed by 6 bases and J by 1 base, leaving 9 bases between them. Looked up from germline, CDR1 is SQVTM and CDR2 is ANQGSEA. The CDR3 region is CSVRVPNTEAFF. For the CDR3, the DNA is TGCAGCGTAAGGGTCCCGAACACTGAAGCTTTCTTT. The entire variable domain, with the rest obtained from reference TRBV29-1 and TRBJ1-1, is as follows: SAVISQKPSRDICQRGTSLTIQCQVDSQVTMMFWYRQQPGQSLTLIATANQGSEATYESGFVIDKFPISRPNLTFSTLTVSNMSPEDSSIYLCSVRVPNTEAFFGQGTRLTVV.

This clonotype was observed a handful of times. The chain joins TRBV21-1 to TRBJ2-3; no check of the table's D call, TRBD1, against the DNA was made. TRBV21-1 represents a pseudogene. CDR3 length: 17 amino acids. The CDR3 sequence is CASSTHLRDRNTDTQYF. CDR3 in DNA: TGTGCCAGCAGCACGCACCTTCGGGACAGAAACACAGATACGCAGTATTTT.

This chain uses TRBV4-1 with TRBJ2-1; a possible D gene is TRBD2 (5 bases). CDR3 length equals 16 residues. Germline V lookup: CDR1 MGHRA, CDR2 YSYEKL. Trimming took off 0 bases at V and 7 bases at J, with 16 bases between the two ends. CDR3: CASSQDLRRGWNEQFF. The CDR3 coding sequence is TGCGCCAGCAGCCAAGACTTGCGTCGGGGATGGAATGAGCAGTTCTTC.